The next 18 T cell receptor beta chains were all read from a single sample in a study of blood T cell repertoires in COVID-19. Measured with immunoSEQ multiplex PCR; TCRdb has only the in-frame clones, and not every one. The sample yields roughly 250,000 clones, more than 85% seen once. The sample consisted of peripheral blood. These receptors all come from a person aged 18 to 29 with COVID-19, enrolled during active disease.

This clone was counted once. The rearrangement joins TRBV11-2 to TRBJ2-7, with TRBD1 matching over 7 bases. Germline CDR1 and CDR2: SGHAT and FQNNGV. Trimming at V came to 0 bases and at J to 6 bases, leaving 2 bases not matched to a gene. The CDR3 extends over 13 amino acids. The CDR3: CASSLDGTAEQYF. CDR3 coding DNA: TGTGCCAGCAGCTTAGACGGGACAGCCGAGCAGTACTTC.

This clone was detected only once. Written as DNA, the CDR3 is TGTGCCAGCAGCAGGACCGGGACAGGGACTGGAAACACCATATATTTT. This translates into CASSRTGTGTGNTIYF. The chain combines TRBV7-2 with TRBJ1-3, with 9 bases fitting TRBD1. J was trimmed by 2 bases and V by 5 bases; bases with no gene match: 7. CDR3 size: 16 residues. Per germline, CDR1 SGHTA and CDR2 FQGNSA.

The chain uses TRBV6-5 and TRBJ2-1; D is perhaps TRBD2 (5 bases). In germline, CDR1 is MNHEY, CDR2 SVGAGI. CDR3 size: 14 residues. Trimming took 4 bases from V and 6 from J, leaving 13 bases between them. The CDR3 sequence is CASSSRLLRNEQFF. Written as DNA, the CDR3 is TGTGCCAGCAGTTCCCGACTATTACGCAATGAGCAGTTCTTC.

The chain combines TRBV13 with TRBJ2-7; 14 bases match TRBD2. Per the germline V gene, CDR1 is PRHDT and CDR2 is FYEKMQ (reference sequence). The CDR3 spans 18 residues. Trimming took 1 base from V and 9 from J; bases not matched to a gene: 14. The CDR3 sequence: CASSLEGLAGVGRFAQYF. As DNA, the CDR3 is TGTGCCAGCAGCTTAGAGGGACTAGCGGGAGTTGGTCGTTTCGCGCAGTACTTC.

V usage is TRBV30 and J usage is TRBJ2-3, with 8 bases aligning to TRBD2. This CDR3 has 15 amino acids. Germline values: CDR1 GTSNPN, CDR2 SVGIG (reference sequence). V lost 7 bases and J lost 1; bases outside the gene matches: 10. The DNA of the CDR3 is TGTGCCTCGGATGGGGCTAGCGGGCGCACAGATACGCAGTATTTT. It specifies CASDGASGRTDTQYF. Drawing the rest from reference TRBV30 and TRBJ2-3, the complete variable domain is SQTIHQWPATLVQPVGSPLSLECTVEGTSNPNLYWYRQAAGRGLQLLFYSVGIGQISSEVPQNLSASRPQDRQFILSSKKLLLSDSGFYLCASDGASGRTDTQYFGPGTRLTVL.

The DNA for the CDR3 is TGTGCCAGCAGCTTACTCAGGGGAGGGGGGAACACTGAAGCTTTCTTT. Its protein is CASSLLRGGGNTEAFF. The chain carries TRBV5-6 and TRBJ1-1, with D perhaps matching TRBD1 (6 bases). The V end lost 2 bases, the J end lost 1 base, and 15 bases lay between the germline ends. CDR3 size: 16 residues. The germline V gene has CDR1 SGHDT and CDR2 YYEEEE.

The chain links TRBV25-1 to TRBJ2-1; D is unclear. Trimming left V 2 bases short and J 12 bases short, with 14 bases between. Germline V gene lookup returns CDR1 MGHDK and CDR2 SYGVNS. CDR3 length: 13 amino acids. CDR3 DNA sequence: TGTGCCAGCAGTGAAATCCCTATTTCGATGCAGTTCTTC. It translates to CASSEIPISMQFF.

This clone appeared a single time. The chain joins TRBV24-1 to TRBJ2-1, with a possible D match to TRBD2 (5 bases). Trimming removed 5 bases at V and 10 bases at J, with 8 bases between. CDR1 and CDR2 from the germline V gene are KGHDR and SFDVKD. There are 11 residues in the CDR3. CDR3 nucleotides: TGTGCCACCAGTGTCTCGGGAGAGCAGTTCTTC. It specifies CATSVSGEQFF.

The chain couples TRBV15 to TRBJ1-2; 10 positions agree with TRBD1. Trimming at V came to 0 bases and at J to 4 bases, leaving 5 bases not matched to a gene. Germline-derived CDR1 and CDR2 are LNHNV and YYDKDF (reference sequence). This CDR3 is built from 16 residues. CDR3 nucleotide sequence: TGTGCCACCAGCAGAGAGACAGGGGGCGCATCCTATGGCTACACCTTC. Its protein product is CATSRETGGASYGYTF.

J is TRBJ2-7 and V is TRBV21-1; the table gives TRBD2 as D, unverified against the DNA. TRBV21-1 is shown as a pseudogene. This CDR3 is 13 amino acids long. CDR3 sequence (DNA): TGTGCCAGGATGCTCGGGATTCACTACGAGCAGTACTTC. Its protein product is CARMLGIHYEQYF.

This clone was picked up one time. This chain connects TRBV2 to TRBJ2-2; D is unclear. The CDR3 runs to 12 residues. Germline V gene sequence: CDR1 SNHLY, CDR2 FYNNEI. The V gene lost 7 bases and the J gene lost 6 bases, with 9 bases spanning the gap. DNA of the CDR3: TGTGCCAGCAATCGAATAGCCGGGGAGCTGTTTTTT. It specifies CASNRIAGELFF.

The rearrangement links TRBV10-3 to TRBJ2-7; 11 bases match TRBD1. The CDR3 loop spans 13 amino acids. The V segment lost 8 bases and the J segment 7 bases; nucleotides outside the gene matches: 7. Germline CDR1 is ENHRY and CDR2 is SYGVKD. Here the CDR3 reads CAIGPDRGREQYF. CDR3 bases: TGTGCCATCGGCCCGGACAGGGGGCGGGAGCAGTACTTC.

This clone was recorded once. This sequence joins TRBV14 and TRBJ2-1, with 8 nucleotides matching TRBD2. The germline gives CDR1 SGHDN, CDR2 FVKESK. The CDR3 spans 16 residues. V was pared by 1 base and J by 9 bases, with 11 bases of the junction left unmatched. CDR3 residues: CASSQVTSGSSLEQFF. In DNA, the CDR3 is TGTGCCAGCAGCCAAGTGACGAGCGGGAGTTCCCTTGAGCAGTTCTTC.

The J gene is TRBJ2-5, the V gene TRBV4-1, with TRBD2 identical over 14 bases. Germline-derived CDR1 and CDR2 are MGHRA and YSYEKL. With V trimmed by 4 bases and J by 4 bases, 11 bases remained unmatched. This CDR3 is 18 amino acids long. The CDR3 loop reads CASSPKHTGLAGAETQYF. The CDR3 nucleotides read TGCGCCAGCAGCCCCAAACACACGGGACTAGCGGGAGCAGAGACCCAGTACTTC.

V and J are TRBV18 and TRBJ1-4; 11 nucleotides agree with TRBD1. Trimming removed 0 bases from V and 8 bases from J; junction bases left unmatched: 2. This CDR3 region has 15 residues. Germline values: CDR1 KGHSH, CDR2 LQKENI. The CDR3 reads CASSPPGTGGEKLFF. The CDR3 bases are TGTGCCAGCTCACCACCTGGGACAGGGGGAGAAAAACTGTTTTTT.

This chain links TRBV4-1 with TRBJ2-5, with a weak D call TRBD2 (5 bases). The germline gives CDR1 MGHRA, CDR2 YSYEKL. Between the trimmed V and J ends, which lost 1 base and 5 bases, there was a span of 14 bases. This CDR3 has 15 amino acids. The CDR3 reads CASSQAPGVGETQYF. CDR3 nucleotides: TGCGCCAGCAGCCAAGCCCCCGGGGTAGGGGAGACCCAGTACTTC.

This chain links TRBV28 with TRBJ2-7, with TRBD2 identical over 8 bases. With 2 bases clipped from V and 3 bases from J, the junction kept 9 bases outside the gene matches. Germline values: CDR1 MDHEN, CDR2 SYDVKM. The CDR3 sequence is 16 residues long. CDR3 in amino acids: CASSLRLAPAFYEQYF. In DNA, the CDR3 is TGTGCCAGCAGTTTAAGACTAGCGCCGGCGTTCTACGAGCAGTACTTC.

The chain couples TRBV6-5 to TRBJ1-5; D remains unclear. Deletions cut 7 bases from V and 7 bases from J, with 17 bases between. Germline V gives CDR1 MNHEY, CDR2 SVGAGI. CDR3 length: 14 residues. CDR3 amino acids: CASTFMGDRQPQHF. In DNA form, the CDR3 reads TGTGCCAGCACCTTCATGGGCGATAGGCAGCCCCAGCATTTT.